Presented here are 18 T cell receptor beta chains from one specimen sequenced in a study of cytomegalovirus exposure and HLA in healthy donors. Measured with immunoSEQ multiplex PCR; TCRdb has only the in-frame clones, and not every one. The sample has more than 150,000 clones, about 80% seen once. Sequencing was performed on PBMCs. These receptors all stem from a woman between 18 and 29 years old in good health and CMV-seropositive.

The chain has TRBV14 and TRBJ1-1, with D maybe TRBD1 (5 bases). Trimming pared 1 base from V and 2 bases from J, leaving 11 bases between. The CDR3 length is 15 residues. Germline V gene lookup returns CDR1 SGHDN and CDR2 FVKESK. CDR3: CASSQGKGLNTEAFF. Written as DNA, the CDR3 is TGTGCCAGCAGCCAAGGCAAGGGGCTCAACACTGAAGCTTTCTTT.

The CDR3 region has the DNA TGTGCCAGCAGTCGACCGGGACAGGGATCGGGGACCCAGTACTTC. It codes for CASSRPGQGSGTQYF. The rearrangement uses TRBV27 and TRBJ2-5; 9 bases line up with TRBD1. The junction had 11 bases not matched to a gene; V was cut back by 5 bases and J by 7 bases. The length of the CDR3 is 15 residues. CDR1 and CDR2 (germline): MNHEY, SMNVEV (reference sequence).

The J gene is TRBJ2-1, the V gene TRBV7-8, with 12 nucleotides matching TRBD2. Germline V gene data show CDR1 as SGHVS and CDR2 as FQNEAQ. Unmatched junction bases numbered 5, after V lost 1 base and J lost 4 bases. The CDR3 consists of 17 residues. The chain's CDR3 is CASSLEASGGAYNEQFF. CDR3 bases: TGTGCCAGCAGCTTAGAGGCTAGCGGGGGGGCATACAATGAGCAGTTCTTC.

This chain uses TRBV5-8 with TRBJ2-7, with D perhaps matching TRBD1 (5 bases). Germline-derived CDR1 and CDR2 are SGHTS and YDEGEE. This CDR3 comprises 14 residues. Trimming pared 4 bases from V and 2 bases from J, leaving 13 bases between. CDR3 amino acids: CASSHEQVTYEQYF. The CDR3 bases are TGTGCCAGCAGCCATGAACAGGTAACCTACGAGCAGTACTTC.

The J gene is TRBJ1-1, the V gene TRBV19, with D tentatively TRBD1 (6 bases). This CDR3 is built from 14 residues. Trimming stripped 4 bases from V and 5 bases from J, with 14 bases between. Germline V gene sequence: CDR1 LNHDA, CDR2 SQIVND (reference sequence). CDR3 DNA: TGTGCCAGTAGTACGCCCCAGACAGGTACTGAAGCTTTCTTT. Translating it yields CASSTPQTGTEAFF.

The rearrangement links TRBV15 to TRBJ2-5; the match to TRBD1 covers 7 bases. Looked up from germline, CDR1 is LNHNV and CDR2 is YYDKDF (reference sequence). The length of the CDR3 is 17 residues. Germline trimming cut 5 bases from V and 4 bases from J; bases unmatched to any gene: 16. For the CDR3, the DNA is TGTGCCACCAGCCTACGGCAGACAGGGTTTTCGTTAGAGACCCAGTACTTC. Amino acids: CATSLRQTGFSLETQYF.

This clone was seen just once. The chain carries TRBV6-1 and TRBJ1-5; D is uncertain. Germline V gene data show CDR1 as MNHNS and CDR2 as SASEGT. The CDR3 contains 14 residues. Between the trimmed V and J ends, which lost 6 bases and 1 base, there was a span of 10 bases. CDR3 coding DNA: TGTGCCAGCAGGGGAGGCACCAGCAATCAGCCCCAGCATTTT. Protein: CASRGGTSNQPQHF.

This chain links TRBV19 with TRBJ2-7; 7 positions match TRBD1. This CDR3 spans 16 amino acids. Germline assignment: CDR1 LNHDA and CDR2 SQIVND (reference sequence). Trimming removed 6 bases from V and 4 bases from J; junction bases left unmatched: 15. The CDR3: CASSQVSVTGRYEQYF. The CDR3 bases are TGTGCCAGTAGCCAGGTATCTGTGACAGGGCGATACGAGCAGTACTTC.

The chain carries TRBV10-2 and TRBJ1-2; 10 nucleotides agree with TRBD1. CDR3 length: 15 residues. Germline V lookup: CDR1 WSHSY, CDR2 SAAADI. Trimming at V came to 2 bases and at J to 4 bases, leaving 4 bases not matched to a gene. The CDR3 reads CASSEPGQGIYGYTF. The CDR3 DNA reads as TGCGCCAGCAGTGAGCCGGGACAGGGGATCTATGGCTACACCTTC.

V is TRBV6-1 and J is TRBJ1-2; D not resolved. V was cut by 8 bases and J by 8 bases, with 9 bases left in between. Germline V CDR1 and CDR2: MNHNS, SASEGT. The CDR3 runs to 10 residues. In DNA form, the CDR3 reads TGTGCCAGCGCGGAACTGGGCTACACCTTC. Protein sequence: CASAELGYTF.

The chain is built from TRBV28 and TRBJ1-2; 11 nucleotides line up with TRBD1. Germline CDR1 reads MDHEN; CDR2 reads SYDVKM. Germline trimming cut 5 bases from V and 1 base from J; bases unmatched to any gene: 6. The CDR3 has 16 amino acids. For the CDR3, the DNA is TGTGCCAGCAGTGGACAGGGGGCGGCGGTTAACTATGGCTACACCTTC. Its protein product is CASSGQGAAVNYGYTF.

In its sample, this clone was seen a few times. The V call is TRBV7-2, the J call TRBJ1-6; TRBD1 might be the D (6 bases). Germline CDR1 and CDR2: SGHTA and FQGNSA. Trimming cost V 2 bases and J 6 bases, with 8 bases left between them. This CDR3 spans 14 amino acids. CDR3 protein: CASSLPGANSPLHF. CDR3 nucleotide sequence: TGTGCCAGCAGCTTACCAGGGGCTAATTCACCCCTCCACTTT.

This chain joins TRBV25-1 and TRBJ2-1; the match to TRBD1 covers 9 bases. Germline V gives CDR1 MGHDK, CDR2 SYGVNS. This CDR3 contains 15 residues. After removal of 3 bases from V and 4 bases from J, the junction contained 4 bases not matched to a gene. In DNA, the CDR3 is TGTGCCAGCAGTGACCTAGGACAGGGGTACAATGAGCAGTTCTTC. Its protein is CASSDLGQGYNEQFF.

The V call is TRBV29-1, the J call TRBJ2-5; D ambiguous. Trimming took 2 bases from V and 4 from J, leaving 17 bases between them. Germline V gene data show CDR1 as SQVTM and CDR2 as ANQGSEA. The CDR3 has 15 amino acids. CDR3 DNA: TGCAGCGTTGAACAGGAATTTCGGATGCGAGAGACCCAGTACTTC. This translates into CSVEQEFRMRETQYF.

The chain recombines TRBV7-2 with TRBJ1-2; no definite D call. Germline V gives CDR1 SGHTA, CDR2 FQGNSA. V shed 5 bases and J shed 2 bases, with 12 bases lying between them. The CDR3 totals 14 residues. DNA for the CDR3: TGTGCCAGCAGCCCCCACACCAAGAACTATGGCTACACCTTC. Translated: CASSPHTKNYGYTF.

The rearrangement links TRBV5-1 to TRBJ1-5, with 10 nucleotides matching TRBD1. Trimming cost V 0 bases and J 7 bases; bases outside gene matches: 1. The CDR3 spans 14 residues. The germline V gene has CDR1 SGHRS and CDR2 YFSETQ. The CDR3: CASSLGTGGQPQHF. DNA for the CDR3: TGCGCCAGCAGCTTGGGGACAGGGGGACAGCCCCAGCATTTT.

The chain joins TRBV7-6 to TRBJ2-5, with 10 nucleotides matching TRBD1. This CDR3 comprises 18 residues. The germline V gene encodes CDR1 SGHVS and CDR2 FNYEAQ. The trim removed 1 base at V and 5 bases at J, leaving 13 bases unmatched. This CDR3 reads CASSLEFGTGDFIETQYF. CDR3 in DNA: TGTGCCAGCAGCTTAGAGTTCGGGACAGGGGATTTTATTGAGACCCAGTACTTC.

This clone was seen more than once but under ten times. The V call is TRBV25-1, the J call TRBJ1-2, with TRBD1 as a possible D gene (5 bases). The germline V gene encodes CDR1 MGHDK and CDR2 SYGVNS. V gave up 1 base and J gave up 14 bases, with 17 bases separating them. The CDR3 spans 13 residues. DNA of the CDR3: TGTGCCAGCAGTGAATGGTCTGGGGCTCGTCAGACCTTC. Amino acid sequence: CASSEWSGARQTF.